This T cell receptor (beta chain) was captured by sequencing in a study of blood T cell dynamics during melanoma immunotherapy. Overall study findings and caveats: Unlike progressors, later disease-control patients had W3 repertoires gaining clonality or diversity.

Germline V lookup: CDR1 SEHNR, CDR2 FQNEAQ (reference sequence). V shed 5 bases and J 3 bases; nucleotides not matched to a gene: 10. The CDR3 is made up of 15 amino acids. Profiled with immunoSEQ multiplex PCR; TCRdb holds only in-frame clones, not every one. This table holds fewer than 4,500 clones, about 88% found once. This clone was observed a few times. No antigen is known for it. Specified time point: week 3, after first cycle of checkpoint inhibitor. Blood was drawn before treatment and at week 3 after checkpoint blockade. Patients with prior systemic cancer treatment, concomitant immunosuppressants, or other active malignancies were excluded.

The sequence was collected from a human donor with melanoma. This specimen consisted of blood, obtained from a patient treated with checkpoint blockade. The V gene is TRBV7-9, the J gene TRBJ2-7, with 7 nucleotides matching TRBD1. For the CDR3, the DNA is TGTGCCAGCAGCGCATTAACAGGGGCGTTCTACGAGCAGTACTTC. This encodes CASSALTGAFYEQYF.